The clone carrying this T cell receptor (beta chain) was seen a handful of times. This specimen comes from a study of T-cell memory formation after mild COVID-19. In TCRdb, the 5' RACE reads were re-called with MiXCR into one record per CDR3 protein. This table holds 100,000 to 150,000 distinct CDR3 sequences, 15% to 20% found once. The CDR3 is 14 residues long. The V gene end was trimmed by 7 bases and the J gene end by 5 bases; junction bases not matched to a gene: 10. The sample was PBMCs or a T cell subset sorted from them (not recorded which). This sequence originates from a man aged 18 to 35 who had mild COVID-19 (a few samples of this study predate the infection). Cell type and time point are not known. The chain links TRBV12-3 or TRBV12-4 to TRBJ2-7, with TRBD1 matching 8 bases. CDR3 loop: CASKRWTGSHEQYF. In DNA form, the CDR3 reads TGTGCCAGCAAGAGATGGACAGGGTCCCACGAGCAGTACTTC.